These 23 T cell receptor beta chains were sequenced from one sample in a study of shared clonotypes between healthy human individuals. The method was immunoSEQ multiplex PCR; TCRdb's version includes in-frame clones alone and lacks a portion of them. The sample holds 2 million to 2.5 million clones; 85% to 95% are singletons and the top ten take about 0.37%. The specimen was naive CD4+ T cells from PBMCs. Described subset: CD45RA+ positively selected. These receptor sequences come from a man in his late teens or twenties in good health. Some clones in this sample may be carry-over from other donors' samples.

For this clone: This sample also contains other DNA sequences that code for the same CDR3. The chain employs TRBV5-5 and TRBJ2-7; D not certain. The CDR3 runs 12 residues. Looked up from germline, CDR1 is SGHKS and CDR2 is YYEKEE (reference sequence). V was clipped by 0 bases and J by 1 base, with 2 bases between them. The CDR3 coding sequence is TGTGCCAGCAGCTTGGCGTCCTACGAGCAGTACTTC. It codes for CASSLASYEQYF.

This clone has just a few counts. The rearrangement links TRBV27 to TRBJ1-1, with 9 bases that match TRBD1. The J segment lost 0 bases and the V segment lost 4 bases, leaving 6 bases of the junction unmatched. This CDR3 has 16 residues. In germline, CDR1 is MNHEY, CDR2 SMNVEV (reference sequence). The CDR3 loop is CASSSLRQGVNTEAFF. The CDR3 bases are TGTGCCAGCAGTTCCCTTCGACAGGGGGTGAACACTGAAGCTTTCTTT.

The CDR3 is CASSIERGLAVEETQYF. CDR3 in DNA: TGTGCCAGTAGTATAGAGAGGGGGCTGGCGGTTGAAGAGACCCAGTACTTC. The chain employs TRBV19 and TRBJ2-5, with TRBD1 identical over 7 bases. CDR1 is LNHDA and CDR2 is SQIVND in the germline V gene (reference sequence). The J segment lost 3 bases and the V segment lost 0 bases, leaving 10 bases of the junction unmatched. There are 17 residues in the CDR3.

The chain employs TRBV4-1 and TRBJ2-1; the D call may be TRBD1 or TRBD2 (5 bases each). CDR1 is MGHRA, CDR2 YSYEKL, per germline. The CDR3 has 14 amino acids. Trimming took 3 bases from V and 3 from J, leaving 9 bases between them. CDR3 region: CASSQPGRYNEQFF. Here the CDR3 DNA reads TGCGCCAGCAGCCAGCCGGGGCGCTACAATGAGCAGTTCTTC.

This clone was recorded only once. The sample contains more than one DNA sequence encoding this CDR3. This chain connects TRBV2 to TRBJ2-2, with D hard to call. The CDR3 is 11 residues long. In germline, CDR1 is SNHLY, CDR2 FYNNEI. V lost 6 bases, J lost 5 bases, and 4 bases lay in between. The DNA of the CDR3 is TGTGCCAGCAGGAGGACCGGGGAGCTGTTTTTT. Translating gives CASRRTGELFF. Full variable domain (outside the CDR3, taken from reference TRBV2 and TRBJ2-2): EPEVTQTPSHQVTQMGQEVILRCVPISNHLYFYWYRQILGQKVEFLVSFYNNEISEKSEIFDDQFSVERPDGSNFTLKIRSTKLEDSAMYFCASRRTGELFFGEGSRLTVL.

This chain connects TRBV10-2 to TRBJ1-5; D unclear. The CDR3 has 15 residues. Trimming pared 3 bases from V and 4 bases from J, leaving 13 bases between. The germline CDR1 and CDR2 sequences are WSHSY and SAAADI. The CDR3 protein is CASSDRTATNQPQHF. Written as DNA, the CDR3 is TGCGCCAGCAGTGACAGGACGGCCACGAATCAGCCCCAGCATTTT.

J is TRBJ2-3 and V is TRBV5-1; D not certain. The germline CDR1 and CDR2 sequences are SGHRS and YFSETQ. There are 16 residues in the CDR3. Deletions cut 4 bases from V and 0 bases from J, with 15 bases between. CDR3 protein: CASSTRQSRSTDTQYF. In DNA form, the CDR3 reads TGCGCCAGCAGCACCCGACAAAGCCGCAGCACAGATACGCAGTATTTT.

The chain uses TRBV5-6 and TRBJ2-2; the D gene is possibly TRBD1 (5 bases). With 4 bases removed from V and 9 bases from J, the gap between germline ends came to 10 bases. This CDR3 has 12 amino acids. Germline V gives CDR1 SGHDT, CDR2 YYEEEE. CDR3 amino acids: CASSPGLRELFF. The DNA of the CDR3 is TGTGCCAGCAGCCCAGGGTTGCGGGAGCTGTTTTTT.

The chain carries TRBV6-5 and TRBJ2-3; the D gene is possibly TRBD2 (6 bases). The CDR3 is 14 residues long. Germline loops: CDR1 MNHEY, CDR2 SVGAGI. V lost 7 bases and J 0 bases, leaving 11 bases between the germline ends. The CDR3 reads CASTRLESTDTQYF. For the CDR3, the DNA is TGTGCCAGCACCAGACTAGAGAGCACAGATACGCAGTATTTT.

The chain carries TRBV4-1 and TRBJ2-3, with D perhaps TRBD2 (6 bases). The V end lost 0 bases, the J end lost 0 bases, and 13 bases lay between the germline ends. The CDR3 consists of 17 residues. Germline V gives CDR1 MGHRA, CDR2 YSYEKL. The CDR3 DNA sequence: TGCGCCAGCAGCCAAGATGGACGGAGGGTGAGCACAGATACGCAGTATTTT. As protein: CASSQDGRRVSTDTQYF.

This clone came up once. The CDR3 DNA follows: TGTGCCAGCAGCGCCTACAGGGAGCGCAATCAGCCCCAGCATTTT. Its protein product is CASSAYRERNQPQHF. The V and J genes are TRBV28 and TRBJ1-5, with D maybe TRBD1 (6 bases). From germline, CDR1 is MDHEN and CDR2 SYDVKM. The CDR3 spans 15 residues. Trimming stripped 6 bases from V and 2 bases from J, with 14 bases between.

This chain connects TRBV23-1 to TRBJ1-1; maybe TRBD1 (6 bases). TRBV23-1 carries the ORF label, with uncertain function. V was cut by 4 bases and J by 1 base, with 10 bases left in between. This CDR3 is 14 amino acids long. The chain's CDR3 is CASSPRDKNTEAFF. In DNA form, the CDR3 reads TGCGCCAGCAGTCCCAGGGACAAGAACACTGAAGCTTTCTTT.

Notes on this clone: This same CDR3 is encoded by further DNA sequences in the sample. The rearrangement uses TRBV5-1 and TRBJ2-5; D gene ambiguous. Per the germline V gene, CDR1 is SGHRS and CDR2 is YFSETQ. V was trimmed by 0 bases and J by 2 bases, leaving 5 bases between them. This CDR3 has 13 amino acids. The CDR3 sequence: CASSLVVQETQYF. CDR3 in DNA: TGCGCCAGCAGCTTGGTTGTTCAAGAGACCCAGTACTTC.

Points on this clone: Other DNA sequences within the sample encode an identical CDR3. The chain combines TRBV11-2 with TRBJ2-2; D uncertain. V dropped 4 bases and J dropped 0 bases, with 6 bases sitting between them. Germline CDR1 is SGHAT and CDR2 is FQNNGV. CDR3 size: 14 residues. CDR3 residues: CASSSLPNTGELFF. In nucleotides, the CDR3 is TGTGCCAGCAGCTCCCTGCCGAACACCGGGGAGCTGTTTTTT. The complete variable domain, with remaining parts taken from reference TRBV11-2 and TRBJ2-2, reads EAGVAQSPRYKIIEKRQSVAFWCNPISGHATLYWYQQILGQGPKLLIQFQNNGVVDDSQLPKDRFSAERLKGVDSTLKIQPAKLEDSAVYLCASSSLPNTGELFFGEGSRLTVL.

The chain uses TRBV5-1 and TRBJ2-3; the match to TRBD2 covers 11 bases. Trimming at V came to 4 bases and at J to 11 bases, leaving 15 bases not matched to a gene. Germline V gene data show CDR1 as SGHRS and CDR2 as YFSETQ. The CDR3 loop spans 16 amino acids. The CDR3 spells CASSPGGLAGGSEQYF. The CDR3 DNA reads as TGCGCCAGCAGCCCCGGCGGGCTAGCGGGAGGATCGGAGCAGTATTTT.

The chain is built from TRBV7-6 and TRBJ2-4; unclear D gene. Germline CDR1 SGHVS, CDR2 FNYEAQ. V lost 5 bases to trimming and J lost 1 base, with 6 bases between them. The CDR3 has 13 residues. The CDR3 DNA reads TGTGCCAGCAGCCCCCTGGCCAAAAACATTCAGTACTTC. It translates to CASSPLAKNIQYF.

This rearrangement joins TRBV7-2 to TRBJ1-1; D is ambiguous. CDR1 and CDR2 from the germline V gene are SGHTA and FQGNSA. Deletions cut 2 bases from V and 9 bases from J, with 10 bases between. This CDR3 has 12 amino acids. The CDR3 nucleotides read TGTGCCAGCAGCTTAAGGACTCAGAAAGCTTTCTTT. Translation: CASSLRTQKAFF. The full variable domain, in which reference TRBV7-2 and TRBJ1-1 provide the parts outside the CDR3, is GAGVSQSPSNKVTEKGKDVELRCDPISGHTALYWYRQSLGQGLEFLIYFQGNSAPDKSGLPSDRFSAERTGGSVSTLTIQRTQQEDSAVYLCASSLRTQKAFFGQGTRLTVV.

The chain employs TRBV9 and TRBJ2-5, with 11 bases fitting TRBD2. The trim removed 4 bases at V and 2 bases at J, leaving 7 bases unmatched. Germline CDR1 reads SGDLS; CDR2 reads YYNGEE. This CDR3 is 16 amino acids long. The CDR3 here is CASSPTIAGGQETQYF. CDR3 coding DNA: TGTGCCAGCAGCCCGACGATAGCGGGAGGGCAAGAGACCCAGTACTTC.

The CDR3, as DNA: TGTGCCAGCAGTTTACATGTGAGGGGGACCTCCTACGAGCAGTACTTC. Its translation: CASSLHVRGTSYEQYF. This chain joins TRBV27 and TRBJ2-7; TRBD1 is a possible D gene (6 bases). Per the germline V gene, CDR1 is MNHEY and CDR2 is SMNVEV (reference sequence). The CDR3 spans 16 residues. Trimming removed 2 bases from V and 0 bases from J, with 14 bases in between.

The chain joins TRBV7-3 to TRBJ2-5; D remains unclear. V lost 5 bases and J lost 5, with 15 bases in between. Per the germline V gene, CDR1 is SGHTA and CDR2 is FQGTGA. This CDR3 is built from 14 residues. CDR3 region: CASSPTGPRETQYF. CDR3 coding DNA: TGTGCCAGCAGCCCAACTGGGCCAAGGGAGACCCAGTACTTC.

The chain combines TRBV10-3 with TRBJ2-7, with TRBD1 identical over 8 bases. Per the germline V gene, CDR1 is ENHRY and CDR2 is SYGVKD. V gave up 3 bases and J gave up 6 bases; unmatched junction bases: 13. CDR3 size: 16 residues. The CDR3, as DNA: TGTGCCATCAGTGATACCGTAGGACAGGGTGGCGGCGAGCAGTACTTC. It codes for CAISDTVGQGGGEQYF.

This chain links TRBV7-3 with TRBJ1-5, with a weak D call TRBD1 (6 bases). Per the germline V gene, CDR1 is SGHTA and CDR2 is FQGTGA. V was pared by 5 bases and J by 4 bases, with 18 bases between. This CDR3 comprises 16 residues. CDR3 loop: CASSPSGGLGNQPQHF. The DNA for the CDR3 is TGTGCCAGCAGCCCCTCTGGGGGGCTAGGAAATCAGCCCCAGCATTTT.

CDR3 loop: CASSFNGQATNEKLFF. The CDR3 nucleotides read TGTGCCAGCAGCTTCAACGGGCAAGCAACTAATGAAAAACTGTTTTTT. This chain connects TRBV4-2 to TRBJ1-4; D not resolved. V lost 5 bases and J lost 0, with 13 bases in between. The CDR3 is 16 residues long. Per germline, CDR1 LGHNA and CDR2 YNFKEQ.